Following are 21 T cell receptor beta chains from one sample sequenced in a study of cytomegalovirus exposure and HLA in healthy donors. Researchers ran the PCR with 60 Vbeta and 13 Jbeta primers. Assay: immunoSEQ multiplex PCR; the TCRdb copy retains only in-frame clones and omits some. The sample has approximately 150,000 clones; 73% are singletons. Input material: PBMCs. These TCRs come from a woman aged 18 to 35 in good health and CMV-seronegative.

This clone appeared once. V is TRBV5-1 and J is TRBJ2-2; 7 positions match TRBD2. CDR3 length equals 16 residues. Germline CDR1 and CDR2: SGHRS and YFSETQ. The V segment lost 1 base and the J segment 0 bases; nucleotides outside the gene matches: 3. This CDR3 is CASSLLRGTNTGELFF. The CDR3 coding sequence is TGCGCCAGCAGCTTGTTGCGGGGGACGAACACCGGGGAGCTGTTTTTT.

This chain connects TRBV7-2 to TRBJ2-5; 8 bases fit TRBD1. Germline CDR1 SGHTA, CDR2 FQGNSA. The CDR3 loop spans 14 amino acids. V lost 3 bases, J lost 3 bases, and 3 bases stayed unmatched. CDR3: CASSFDRGKETQYF. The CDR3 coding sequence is TGTGCCAGCAGCTTTGACAGGGGTAAAGAGACCCAGTACTTC. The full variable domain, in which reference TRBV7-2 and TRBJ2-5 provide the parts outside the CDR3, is GAGVSQSPSNKVTEKGKDVELRCDPISGHTALYWYRQSLGQGLEFLIYFQGNSAPDKSGLPSDRFSAERTGGSVSTLTIQRTQQEDSAVYLCASSFDRGKETQYFGPGTRLLVL.

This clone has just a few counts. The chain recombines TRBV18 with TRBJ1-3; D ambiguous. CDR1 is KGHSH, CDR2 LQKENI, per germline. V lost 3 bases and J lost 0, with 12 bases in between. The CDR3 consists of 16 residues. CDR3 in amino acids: CASSPTTPSSGNTIYF. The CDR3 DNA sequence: TGTGCCAGCTCACCGACGACACCATCCTCTGGAAACACCATATATTTT.

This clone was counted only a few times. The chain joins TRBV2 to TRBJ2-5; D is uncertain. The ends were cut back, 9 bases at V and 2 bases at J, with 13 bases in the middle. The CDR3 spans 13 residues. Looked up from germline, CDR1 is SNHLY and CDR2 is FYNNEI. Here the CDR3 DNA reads TGTGCCAGTGGGCCATCGCGTCAAGAGACCCAGTACTTC. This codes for CASGPSRQETQYF. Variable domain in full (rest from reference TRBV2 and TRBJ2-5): EPEVTQTPSHQVTQMGQEVILRCVPISNHLYFYWYRQILGQKVEFLVSFYNNEISEKSEIFDDQFSVERPDGSNFTLKIRSTKLEDSAMYFCASGPSRQETQYFGPGTRLLVL.

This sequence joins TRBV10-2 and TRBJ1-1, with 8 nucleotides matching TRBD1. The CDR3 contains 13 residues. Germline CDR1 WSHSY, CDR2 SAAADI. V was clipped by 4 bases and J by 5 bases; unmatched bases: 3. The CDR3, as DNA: TGCGCCAGCAGTGCCAGGGGGCATACTGAAGCTTTCTTT. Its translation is CASSARGHTEAFF.

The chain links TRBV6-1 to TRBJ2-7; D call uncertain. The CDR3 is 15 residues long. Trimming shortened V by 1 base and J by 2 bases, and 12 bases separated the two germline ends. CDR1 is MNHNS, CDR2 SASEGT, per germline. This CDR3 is CASSEGLGGTYEQYV. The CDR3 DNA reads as TGTGCCAGCAGTGAAGGCCTTGGCGGTACCTACGAGCAGTACGTC.

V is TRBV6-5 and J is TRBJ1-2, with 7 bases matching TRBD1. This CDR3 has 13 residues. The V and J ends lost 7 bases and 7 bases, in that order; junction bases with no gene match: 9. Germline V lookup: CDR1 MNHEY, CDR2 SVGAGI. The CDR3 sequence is CASTRTGVGGYTF. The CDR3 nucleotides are TGTGCCAGCACCCGCACAGGGGTGGGTGGCTACACCTTC.

The CDR3 nucleotides are TGTGCCAGCAGTCAGGGGGCCACAGATACGCAGTATTTT. It encodes CASSQGATDTQYF. This chain connects TRBV28 to TRBJ2-3; 8 bases are shared with TRBD1. With 5 bases clipped from V and 2 bases from J, the junction kept 0 bases outside the gene matches. Germline CDR1 and CDR2: MDHEN and SYDVKM. The CDR3 sequence is 13 residues long.

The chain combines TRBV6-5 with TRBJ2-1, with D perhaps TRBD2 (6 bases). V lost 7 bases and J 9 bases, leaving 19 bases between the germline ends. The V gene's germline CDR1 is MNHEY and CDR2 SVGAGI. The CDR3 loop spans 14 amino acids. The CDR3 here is CASTTGRAGGEQFF. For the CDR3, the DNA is TGTGCCAGCACCACTGGAAGGGCCGGGGGTGAGCAGTTCTTC.

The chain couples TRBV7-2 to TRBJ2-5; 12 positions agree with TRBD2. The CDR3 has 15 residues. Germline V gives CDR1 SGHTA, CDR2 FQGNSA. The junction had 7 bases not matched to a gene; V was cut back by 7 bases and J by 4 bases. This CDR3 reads CASKLAGGPVETQYF. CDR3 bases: TGTGCCAGCAAGCTAGCGGGGGGGCCTGTAGAGACCCAGTACTTC.

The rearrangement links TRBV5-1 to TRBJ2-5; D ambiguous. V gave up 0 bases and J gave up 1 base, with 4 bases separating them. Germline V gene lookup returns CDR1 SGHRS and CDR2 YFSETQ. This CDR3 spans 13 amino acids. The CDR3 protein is CASSLDSQETQYF. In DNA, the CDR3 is TGCGCCAGCAGCTTGGACAGCCAAGAGACCCAGTACTTC. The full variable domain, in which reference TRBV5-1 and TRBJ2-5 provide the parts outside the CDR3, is KAGVTQTPRYLIKTRGQQVTLSCSPISGHRSVSWYQQTPGQGLQFLFEYFSETQRNKGNFPGRFSGRQFSNSRSEMNVSTLELGDSALYLCASSLDSQETQYFGPGTRLLVL.

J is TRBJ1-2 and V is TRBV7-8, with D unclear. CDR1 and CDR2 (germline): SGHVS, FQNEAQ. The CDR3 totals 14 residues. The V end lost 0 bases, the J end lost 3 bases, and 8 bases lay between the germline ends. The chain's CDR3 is CASSLAPVYYGYTF. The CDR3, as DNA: TGTGCCAGCAGCTTAGCTCCCGTCTACTATGGCTACACCTTC.

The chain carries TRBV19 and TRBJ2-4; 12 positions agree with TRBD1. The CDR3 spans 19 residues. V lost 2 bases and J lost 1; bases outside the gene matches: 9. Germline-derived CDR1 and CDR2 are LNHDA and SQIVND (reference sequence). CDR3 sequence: CASSILGTGGSGAKNIQYF. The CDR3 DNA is TGTGCCAGTAGTATACTGGGGACAGGGGGCAGTGGGGCCAAAAACATTCAGTACTTC.

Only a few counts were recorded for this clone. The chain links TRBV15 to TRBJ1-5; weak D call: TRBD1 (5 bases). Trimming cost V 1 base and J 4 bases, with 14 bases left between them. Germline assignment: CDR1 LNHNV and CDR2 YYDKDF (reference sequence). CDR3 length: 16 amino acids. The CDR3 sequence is CATSRVGRDGNQPQHF. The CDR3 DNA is TGTGCCACCAGCAGAGTCGGGCGGGACGGAAATCAGCCCCAGCATTTT.

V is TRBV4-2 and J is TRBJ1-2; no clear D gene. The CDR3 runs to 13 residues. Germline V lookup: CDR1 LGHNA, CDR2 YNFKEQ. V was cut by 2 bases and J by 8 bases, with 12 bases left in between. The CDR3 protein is CASSQLKSVGYTF. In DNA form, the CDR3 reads TGTGCCAGCAGCCAACTCAAGAGCGTAGGCTACACCTTC.

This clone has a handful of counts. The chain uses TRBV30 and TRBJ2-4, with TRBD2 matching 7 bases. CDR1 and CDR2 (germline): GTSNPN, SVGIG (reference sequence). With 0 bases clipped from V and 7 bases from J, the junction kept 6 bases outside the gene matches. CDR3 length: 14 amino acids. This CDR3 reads CAWSVSGAGNIQYF. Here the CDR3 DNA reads TGTGCCTGGAGTGTCTCCGGAGCGGGGAACATTCAGTACTTC.

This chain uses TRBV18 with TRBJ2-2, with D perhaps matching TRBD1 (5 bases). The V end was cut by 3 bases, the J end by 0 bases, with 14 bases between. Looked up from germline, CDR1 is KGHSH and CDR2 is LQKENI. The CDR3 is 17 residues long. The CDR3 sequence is CASSPQGPGTNTGELFF. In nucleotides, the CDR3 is TGTGCCAGCTCACCCCAGGGCCCAGGGACGAACACCGGGGAGCTGTTTTTT.

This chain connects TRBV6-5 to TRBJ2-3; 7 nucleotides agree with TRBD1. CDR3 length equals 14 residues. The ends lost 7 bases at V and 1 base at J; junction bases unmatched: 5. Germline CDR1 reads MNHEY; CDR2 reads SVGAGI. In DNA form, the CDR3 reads TGTGCCAGCAACCTAGACAGGGGCACAGATACGCAGTATTTT. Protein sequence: CASNLDRGTDTQYF.

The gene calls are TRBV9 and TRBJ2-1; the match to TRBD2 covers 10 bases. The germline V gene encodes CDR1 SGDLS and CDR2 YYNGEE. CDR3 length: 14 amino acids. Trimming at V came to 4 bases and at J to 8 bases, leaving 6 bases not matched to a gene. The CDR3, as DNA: TGTGCCAGCAGCTTCAGCGGGAGGGCCCATGAGCAGTTCTTC. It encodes CASSFSGRAHEQFF.

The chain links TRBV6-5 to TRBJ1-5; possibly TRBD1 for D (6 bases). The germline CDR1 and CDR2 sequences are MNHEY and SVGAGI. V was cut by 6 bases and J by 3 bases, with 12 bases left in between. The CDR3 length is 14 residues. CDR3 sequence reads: CASSSGQFNQPQHF. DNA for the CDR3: TGTGCCAGCAGCTCAGGACAGTTCAATCAGCCCCAGCATTTT.

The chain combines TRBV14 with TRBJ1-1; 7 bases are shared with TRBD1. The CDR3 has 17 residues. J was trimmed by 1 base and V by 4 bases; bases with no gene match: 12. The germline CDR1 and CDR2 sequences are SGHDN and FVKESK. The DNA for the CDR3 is TGTGCCAGCAGCCCCTCTGGCAGGGGGATCCAGAACACTGAAGCTTTCTTT. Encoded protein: CASSPSGRGIQNTEAFF.